The 19 T cell receptor beta chains presented below share a single source sample, sequenced in a study of spatial heterogeneity in lung cancer. Time point reported: sample taken at primary tumor resection. MiXCR, applied by TCRdb to the 5' RACE reads, yields one record per CDR3 protein. In the table there are approximately 40,000 distinct CDR3 sequences, roughly 7.4% of which are singletons. This sample comprised PBMCs, obtained at surgery. These receptors were taken from a male donor with early-stage non-small cell lung cancer.

The chain has TRBV25-1 and TRBJ1-2; TRBD1 matches at 7 bases. The germline gives CDR1 MGHDK, CDR2 SYGVNS. V was pared by 5 bases and J by 2 bases, with 8 bases of the junction left unmatched. This CDR3 region has 15 residues. CDR3 residues: CASSFRTGTNYGYTF. The CDR3 DNA reads as TGTGCCAGCAGTTTTCGGACAGGAACGAACTATGGCTACACCTTC.

The chain uses TRBV29-1 and TRBJ2-5, with a weak D call TRBD2 (5 bases). The V gene's germline CDR1 is SQVTM and CDR2 ANQGSEA. There are 13 residues in the CDR3. The ends were cut back, 4 bases at V and 1 base at J, with 10 bases in the middle. The chain's CDR3 is CSVVERSQETQYF. The CDR3 DNA reads as TGCAGCGTTGTCGAGCGGAGCCAAGAGACCCAGTACTTC.

CDR3 nucleotides: TGTGCCAGCAGTCCGCTTCAGGGGGCCAACACTGAAGCTTTCTTT. It is translated as CASSPLQGANTEAFF. V usage is TRBV6-5 and J usage is TRBJ1-1; 8 bases agree with TRBD1. Germline V lookup: CDR1 MNHEY, CDR2 SVGAGI. The V gene end was trimmed by 5 bases and the J gene end by 2 bases; junction bases not matched to a gene: 7. CDR3 length equals 15 residues.

This clonotype came up a few times. J is TRBJ2-7 and V is TRBV12-3 or TRBV12-4, with D uncertain. CDR3 size: 13 residues. V shed 5 bases and J shed 3 bases, with 11 bases lying between them. The CDR3 region is CASSPRRYYEQYF. The CDR3 DNA follows: TGTGCCAGCAGTCCCCGCAGGTACTACGAGCAGTACTTC.

In regard to this clonotype: A much bigger clone sits one base away, suggesting this may be a read error. V is TRBV12-3 or TRBV12-4 and J is TRBJ1-1; D uncertain. This CDR3 spans 12 amino acids. Deletions cut 8 bases from V and 1 base from J, with 8 bases between. The CDR3 DNA is TGTGCCAGCGGCCTCTCGAACACTGAAGCTTTCTTT. Its protein is CASGLSNTEAFF.

This clonotype showed up many times. The chain is built from TRBV7-2 and TRBJ1-4; D is possibly TRBD1 (5 bases). CDR1 is SGHTA and CDR2 is FQGNSA in the germline V gene. Trimming removed 0 bases at V and 10 bases at J, with 15 bases between. This CDR3 has 15 residues. CDR3 protein: CASSLAGTRSGKLFF. For the CDR3, the DNA is TGTGCCAGCAGCTTAGCGGGGACCCGCAGCGGAAAACTGTTTTTT.

This clonotype was seen a few times. This chain connects TRBV12-3 or TRBV12-4 to TRBJ2-5, with 15 positions matching TRBD2. V shed 4 bases, J shed 5 bases, and the junction held 5 bases outside the gene matches. CDR3 size: 16 residues. CDR3 bases: TGTGCCAGCAGTTCCGGACTAGCGGGAGGGTTGGAGACCCAGTACTTC. Amino acid sequence: CASSSGLAGGLETQYF.

In its sample, this clonotype was seen many times. The rearrangement links TRBV7-2 to TRBJ2-4, with 7 bases aligning to TRBD1. This CDR3 has 15 amino acids. The trim removed 8 bases at V and 2 bases at J, leaving 9 bases unmatched. Looked up from germline, CDR1 is SGHTA and CDR2 is FQGNSA. The CDR3, as DNA: TGTGCCAGCTCTCGGACAGGCTCAACCAAAAACATTCAGTACTTC. Amino acid sequence: CASSRTGSTKNIQYF. Variable domain in full (rest from reference TRBV7-2 and TRBJ2-4): GAGVSQSPSNKVTEKGKDVELRCDPISGHTALYWYRQSLGQGLEFLIYFQGNSAPDKSGLPSDRFSAERTGGSVSTLTIQRTQQEDSAVYLCASSRTGSTKNIQYFGAGTRLSVL.

This clonotype was seen only a few times. This chain connects TRBV13 to TRBJ2-7; D tentatively reads TRBD1 or TRBD2 (5 bases each). The germline gives CDR1 PRHDT, CDR2 FYEKMQ (reference sequence). Deletions cut 4 bases from V and 0 bases from J, with 16 bases between. The CDR3 length is 16 residues. The DNA of the CDR3 is TGTGCCAGCAGCTCGGGAACGGGACGGTACTCCTACGAGCAGTACTTC. Encoded protein: CASSSGTGRYSYEQYF. Drawing the rest from reference TRBV13 and TRBJ2-7, the complete variable domain is AAGVIQSPRHLIKEKRETATLKCYPIPRHDTVYWYQQGPGQDPQFLISFYEKMQSDKGSIPDRFSAQQFSDYHSELNMSSLELGDSALYFCASSSGTGRYSYEQYFGPGTRLTVT.

This clonotype was observed many times. This chain uses TRBV5-5 with TRBJ2-5; D may be TRBD1 (6 bases). V dropped 4 bases and J dropped 4 bases, with 14 bases sitting between them. In germline, CDR1 is SGHKS, CDR2 YYEKEE (reference sequence). The CDR3 totals 14 residues. Here the CDR3 reads CASSGSGAPETQYF. CDR3 DNA: TGTGCCAGCAGCGGATCAGGGGCCCCAGAGACCCAGTACTTC. Using reference TRBV5-5 and TRBJ2-5 for the parts outside the CDR3, the full variable domain is DAGVTQSPTHLIKTRGQQVTLRCSPISGHKSVSWYQQVLGQGPQFIFQYYEKEERGRGNFPDRFSARQFPNYSSELNVNALLLGDSALYLCASSGSGAPETQYFGPGTRLLVL.

This clonotype was recorded at least ten times. The chain has TRBV10-3 and TRBJ1-5, with 12 bases identical to TRBD1. CDR1 ENHRY and CDR2 SYGVKD come from the germline V gene. The trim removed 8 bases at V and 7 bases at J, leaving 6 bases unmatched. This CDR3 spans 14 amino acids. In DNA, the CDR3 is TGTGCCATCCACGGGACAGGGGGCGAACAGCCCCAGCATTTT. Translation gives CAIHGTGGEQPQHF.

The CDR3 reads CSAPGPGGNTDTQYF. The CDR3 DNA is TGCAGTGCCCCCGGACCGGGGGGGAACACAGATACGCAGTATTTT. The chain employs TRBV20-1 and TRBJ2-3, with 8 bases aligning to TRBD2. Per the germline V gene, CDR1 is DFQATT and CDR2 is SNEGSKA (reference sequence). This CDR3 spans 15 amino acids. With 6 bases clipped from V and 2 bases from J, the junction kept 10 bases outside the gene matches.

As for this clonotype: This may be a read error: a much more frequent sequence differs by one nucleotide. The J gene is TRBJ1-2, the V gene TRBV3-1; D call uncertain. V lost 4 bases and J 6 bases, leaving 9 bases between the germline ends. In germline, CDR1 is LGHDT, CDR2 YNNKEL (reference sequence). The CDR3 runs to 12 residues. The DNA for the CDR3 is TGTGCCAGCAGCCGGCAGGAAAATGGCTACACCTTC. Protein product: CASSRQENGYTF.

This chain uses TRBV20-1 with TRBJ2-1; 10 positions match TRBD2. Germline-derived CDR1 and CDR2 are DFQATT and SNEGSKA (reference sequence). Losses at the gene ends were 2 bases for V and 6 bases for J; bases not matched to a gene: 7. CDR3 length equals 15 residues. This chain's CDR3 is CSARTSGGAFNEQFF. The CDR3 nucleotides read TGCAGTGCTAGAACGAGCGGGGGGGCCTTCAATGAGCAGTTCTTC.

This clonotype was seen repeatedly, ten times or more. The rearrangement joins TRBV2 to TRBJ2-7; D may be TRBD2 (5 bases). Looked up from germline, CDR1 is SNHLY and CDR2 is FYNNEI. The CDR3 consists of 14 residues. Trimming left V 5 bases short and J 2 bases short, with 13 bases between. The CDR3 nucleotides are TGTGCCAGCAGTCGGGGTTCGGATGCCTACGAGCAGTACGTC. Residues: CASSRGSDAYEQYV.

This chain joins TRBV5-4 and TRBJ1-1; D not resolved. Germline V gives CDR1 SGHNT, CDR2 YYREEE (reference sequence). This CDR3 has 14 residues. V lost 2 bases, J lost 1 base, and 9 bases lay in between. The CDR3 is CASSLRQENTEAFF. The CDR3 nucleotides read TGTGCCAGCAGCTTAAGGCAGGAGAACACTGAAGCTTTCTTT.

This clonotype was counted ten times or more. The chain employs TRBV20-1 and TRBJ2-2, with TRBD1 as a possible D gene (5 bases). Trimming shortened V by 3 bases and J by 1 base, and 6 bases separated the two germline ends. The CDR3 totals 13 residues. The germline V gene has CDR1 DFQATT and CDR2 SNEGSKA (reference sequence). The CDR3 sequence is CSASQGNTGELFF. In DNA form, the CDR3 reads TGCAGTGCTAGTCAGGGGAACACCGGGGAGCTGTTTTTT.

The chain is built from TRBV19 and TRBJ2-1; D gene ambiguous. The length of the CDR3 is 15 residues. Trimming shortened V by 3 bases and J by 3 bases, and 12 bases separated the two germline ends. Germline lookup yields CDR1 LNHDA and CDR2 SQIVND (reference sequence). CDR3 coding DNA: TGTGCCAGTAGTATGGGAACAGCCAACTACAATGAGCAGTTCTTC. It encodes CASSMGTANYNEQFF.

This chain uses TRBV12-3 or TRBV12-4 with TRBJ2-4, with D perhaps matching TRBD2 (5 bases). The length of the CDR3 is 13 residues. V shed 3 bases and J shed 9 bases, with 12 bases lying between them. The CDR3 DNA reads as TGTGCCAGCAGTTTGAGCGGTAGTAGCATTCAGTACTTC. This sequence encodes CASSLSGSSIQYF.